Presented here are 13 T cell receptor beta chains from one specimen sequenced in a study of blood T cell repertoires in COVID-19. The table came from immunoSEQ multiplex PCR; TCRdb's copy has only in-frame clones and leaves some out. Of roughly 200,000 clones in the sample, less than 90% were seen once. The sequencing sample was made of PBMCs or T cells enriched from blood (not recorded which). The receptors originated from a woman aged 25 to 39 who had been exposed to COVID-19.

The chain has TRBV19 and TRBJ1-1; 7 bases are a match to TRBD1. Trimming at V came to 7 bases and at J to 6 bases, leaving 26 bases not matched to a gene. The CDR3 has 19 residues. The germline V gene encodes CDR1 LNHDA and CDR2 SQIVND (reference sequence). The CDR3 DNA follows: TGTGCCAGTACAGGACAGGCTGCTTCTCTCGTGGACCCCGACTCTGAAGCTTTCTTT. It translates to CASTGQAASLVDPDSEAFF.

CDR3 nucleotides: TGTGCCAGCAGCCTAGGACAGGGGAATAATTCACCCCTCCACTTT. Amino acid sequence: CASSLGQGNNSPLHF. The rearrangement uses TRBV5-4 and TRBJ1-6; 9 nucleotides agree with TRBD1. Trimming at V came to 4 bases and at J to 5 bases, leaving 4 bases not matched to a gene. This CDR3 contains 15 residues. Germline-derived CDR1 and CDR2 are SGHNT and YYREEE (reference sequence). Filled out from reference TRBV5-4 and TRBJ1-6, the complete variable domain reads ETGVTQSPTHLIKTRGQQVTLRCSSQSGHNTVSWYQQALGQGPQFIFQYYREEENGRGNFPPRFSGLQFPNYSSELNVNALELDDSALYLCASSLGQGNNSPLHFGNGTRLTVT.

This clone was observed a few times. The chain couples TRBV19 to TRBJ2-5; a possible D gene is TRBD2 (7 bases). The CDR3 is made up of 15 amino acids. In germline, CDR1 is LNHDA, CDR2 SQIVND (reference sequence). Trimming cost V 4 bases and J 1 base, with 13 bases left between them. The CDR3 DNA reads TGTGCCAGTAGTACACAGGGAGGGAGCCAAGAGACCCAGTACTTC. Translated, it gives CASSTQGGSQETQYF.

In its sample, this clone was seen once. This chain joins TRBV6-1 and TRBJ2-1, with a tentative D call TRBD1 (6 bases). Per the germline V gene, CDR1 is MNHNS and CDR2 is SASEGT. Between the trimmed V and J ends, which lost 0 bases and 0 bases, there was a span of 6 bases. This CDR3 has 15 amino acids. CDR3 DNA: TGTGCCAGCAGTGAAGCGGGGGCCTCCTACAATGAGCAGTTCTTC. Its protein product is CASSEAGASYNEQFF.

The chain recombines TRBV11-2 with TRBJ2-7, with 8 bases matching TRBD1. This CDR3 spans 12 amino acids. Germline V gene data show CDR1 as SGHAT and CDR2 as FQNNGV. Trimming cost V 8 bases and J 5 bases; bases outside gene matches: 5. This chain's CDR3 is CASGTGHNEQYF. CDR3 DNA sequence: TGTGCCAGCGGGACAGGTCATAACGAGCAGTACTTC.

This CDR3 is CASSQAVTSGGLYEQYF. The CDR3 bases are TGCGCCAGCAGCCAAGCCGTAACTAGCGGGGGCCTTTACGAGCAGTACTTC. The chain recombines TRBV4-1 with TRBJ2-7, with 11 positions matching TRBD2. The germline V gene encodes CDR1 MGHRA and CDR2 YSYEKL. Trimming cost V 1 base and J 4 bases; bases outside gene matches: 9. The CDR3 is 17 amino acids.

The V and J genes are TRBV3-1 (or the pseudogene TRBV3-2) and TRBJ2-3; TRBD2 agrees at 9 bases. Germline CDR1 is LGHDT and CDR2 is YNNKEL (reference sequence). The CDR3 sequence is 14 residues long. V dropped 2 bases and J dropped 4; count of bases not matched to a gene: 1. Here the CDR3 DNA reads TGTGCCAGCAGCCAAATAGCGGGGGCAGATACGCAGTATTTT. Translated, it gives CASSQIAGADTQYF.

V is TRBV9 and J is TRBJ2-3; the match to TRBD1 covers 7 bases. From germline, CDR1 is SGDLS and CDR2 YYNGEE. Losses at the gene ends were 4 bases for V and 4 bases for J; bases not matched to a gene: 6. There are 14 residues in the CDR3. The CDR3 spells CASSPTGAADTQYF. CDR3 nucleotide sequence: TGTGCCAGCAGCCCCACAGGGGCAGCAGATACGCAGTATTTT.

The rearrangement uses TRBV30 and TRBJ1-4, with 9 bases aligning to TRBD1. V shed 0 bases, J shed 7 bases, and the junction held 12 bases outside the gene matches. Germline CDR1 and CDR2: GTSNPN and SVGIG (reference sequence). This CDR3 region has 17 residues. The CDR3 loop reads CAWSVLIGTGKGEKLFF. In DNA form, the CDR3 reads TGTGCCTGGAGTGTACTCATTGGGACAGGGAAAGGTGAAAAACTGTTTTTT.

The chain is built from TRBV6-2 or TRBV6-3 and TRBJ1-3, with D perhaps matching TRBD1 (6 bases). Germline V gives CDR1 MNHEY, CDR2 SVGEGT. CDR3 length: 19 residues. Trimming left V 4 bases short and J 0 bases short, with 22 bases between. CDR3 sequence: CASSSVRRDTRGSGNTIYF. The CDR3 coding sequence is TGTGCCAGCAGTTCTGTGCGCCGGGACACACGAGGCTCTGGAAACACCATATATTTT.

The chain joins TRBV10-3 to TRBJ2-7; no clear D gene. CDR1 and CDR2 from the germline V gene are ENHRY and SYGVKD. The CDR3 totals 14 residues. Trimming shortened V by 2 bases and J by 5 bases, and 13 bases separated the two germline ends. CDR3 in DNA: TGTGCCATCAGTGAGGGCCAAAAAGGAGACGAGCAGTACTTC. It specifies CAISEGQKGDEQYF.

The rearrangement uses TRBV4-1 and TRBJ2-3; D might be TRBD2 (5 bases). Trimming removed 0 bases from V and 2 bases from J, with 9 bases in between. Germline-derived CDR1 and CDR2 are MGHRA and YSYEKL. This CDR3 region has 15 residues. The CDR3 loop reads CASSQESGFTDTQYF. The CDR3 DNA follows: TGCGCCAGCAGCCAAGAGTCGGGGTTCACAGATACGCAGTATTTT.

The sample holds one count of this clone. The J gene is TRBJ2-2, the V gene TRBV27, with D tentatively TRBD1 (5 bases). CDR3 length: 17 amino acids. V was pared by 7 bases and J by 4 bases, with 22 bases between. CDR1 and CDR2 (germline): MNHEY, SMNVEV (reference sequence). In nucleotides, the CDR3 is TGTGCCAGCACCCTTGGGGCAGTACCAACATCCACCGGGGAGCTGTTTTTT. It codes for CASTLGAVPTSTGELFF.